This T cell receptor (beta chain) was identified in a study of T cell clones after liver transplantation. Across the whole study: TCRbeta sequencing after a pre-transplant mixed lymphocyte reaction identified graft-donor-reactive clones, later tracked in post-transplant blood. Regarding the study as a whole: A significant post-transplant drop in circulating graft-donor-reactive CD4 TCRbeta sequences occurred in most of the 8 subjects. Conclusions were preliminary, with small, heterogeneous patient groups. A larger donor-reactive than third-party decline suggested partial antigen-specific deletion.

The CDR3 spans 13 residues. Per germline, CDR1 MNHNY and CDR2 SVGAGI (reference sequence). The V end was cut by 2 bases, the J end by 5 bases, with 6 bases between. Sequencing used immunoSEQ multiplex PCR; TCRdb keeps in-frame clones, though not all of them. The sample has 15,000 to 20,000 clones, more than 75% seen once. As regards this clone: The antigen is undetermined.

The source of this sequence is a human patient who received a liver transplant. Some T cells could come from the graft donor. This specimen was CD8+ T cells from blood, taken around 50 months after liver transplant. The chain is built from TRBV6-6 and TRBJ2-2, with no clear D. The CDR3 protein is CASSYRTTGELFF. DNA for the CDR3: TGTGCCAGCAGTTACCGGACGACCGGGGAGCTGTTTTTT.